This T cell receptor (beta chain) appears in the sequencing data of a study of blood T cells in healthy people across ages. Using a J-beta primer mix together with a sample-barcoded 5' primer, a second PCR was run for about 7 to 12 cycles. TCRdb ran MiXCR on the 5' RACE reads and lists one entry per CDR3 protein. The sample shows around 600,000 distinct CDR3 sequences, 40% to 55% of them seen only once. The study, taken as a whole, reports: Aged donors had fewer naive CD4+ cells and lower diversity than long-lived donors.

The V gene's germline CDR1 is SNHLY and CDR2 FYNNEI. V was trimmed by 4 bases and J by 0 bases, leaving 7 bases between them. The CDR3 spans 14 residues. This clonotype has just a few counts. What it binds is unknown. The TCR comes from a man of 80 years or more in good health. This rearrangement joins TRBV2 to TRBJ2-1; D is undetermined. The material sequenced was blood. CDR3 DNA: TGTGCCAGCAGTGGCAGCCGCTCCTACAATGAGCAGTTCTTC. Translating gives CASSGSRSYNEQFF.